This T cell receptor beta chain was sequenced for a study of T cell changes during pregnancy in multiple sclerosis. There are 13 residues in the CDR3. V was trimmed by 6 bases and J by 11 bases, leaving 16 bases between them. CDR1 and CDR2 from the germline V gene are MDHEN and SYDVKM. This clone was recorded once. Here immunoSEQ multiplex PCR was the method, and the copy in TCRdb shows in-frame clones only, minus some. Of tens of thousands of clones listed, roughly 91% are singletons. The receptor comes from a female donor in good health, enrolled as a control in a pregnancy study. This chain connects TRBV28 to TRBJ1-4, with unresolved D. The source material was CD4+ T cells from peripheral blood mononuclear cells, sampled in the first trimester of pregnancy. This CDR3 reads CASSPDPRGKLFF. The CDR3 DNA follows: TGTGCCAGCAGCCCCGATCCAAGAGGGAAACTGTTTTTT.